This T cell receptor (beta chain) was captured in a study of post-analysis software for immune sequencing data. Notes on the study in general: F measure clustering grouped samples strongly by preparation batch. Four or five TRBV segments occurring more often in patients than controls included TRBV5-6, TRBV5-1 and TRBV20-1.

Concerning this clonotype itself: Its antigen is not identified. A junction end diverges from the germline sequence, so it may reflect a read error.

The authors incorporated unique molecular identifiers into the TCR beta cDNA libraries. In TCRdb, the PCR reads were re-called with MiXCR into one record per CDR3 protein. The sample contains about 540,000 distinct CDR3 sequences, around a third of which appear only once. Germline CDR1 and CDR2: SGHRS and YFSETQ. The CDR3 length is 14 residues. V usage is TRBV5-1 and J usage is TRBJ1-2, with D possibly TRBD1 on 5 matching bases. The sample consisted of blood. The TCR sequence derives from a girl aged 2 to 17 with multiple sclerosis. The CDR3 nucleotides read TGCGCCAGCAGCTTGGACAGGTCGTACTATGGCCACACCTTC. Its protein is CASSLDRSYYGHTF.